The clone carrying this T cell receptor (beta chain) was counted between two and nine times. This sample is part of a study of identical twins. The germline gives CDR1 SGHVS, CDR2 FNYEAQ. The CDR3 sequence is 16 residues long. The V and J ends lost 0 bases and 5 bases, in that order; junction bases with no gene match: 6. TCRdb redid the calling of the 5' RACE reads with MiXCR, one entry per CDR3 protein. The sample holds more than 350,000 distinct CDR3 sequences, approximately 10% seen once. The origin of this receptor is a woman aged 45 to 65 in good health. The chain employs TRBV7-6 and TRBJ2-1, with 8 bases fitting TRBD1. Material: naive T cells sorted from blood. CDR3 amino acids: CASSLAGQGPHNEQFF. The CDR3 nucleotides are TGTGCCAGCAGCTTAGCCGGACAGGGCCCCCACAATGAGCAGTTCTTC.